This T cell receptor beta chain originates from a study of CXCR3-negative and CXCR3-positive naive CD8 T cells. Study-level results: Comparably high diversity marked both naive subsets, whereas memory CD8+ cells had much lower diversity. The majority of assays used fresh PBMCs, and CXCR3 expression partially decreased after cryopreservation. Naive cells that were CXCR3-positive had more hydrophobic TRB CDR3s (compared with CXCR3-negative naive cells). Naive CXCR3-negative cells resembled naive CXCR3-positive cells in TRBV-TRBJ usage; memory cells differed.

In the case of this clonotype: The antigen is undetermined.

5' RACE with UMI labels generated the TRB cDNA libraries. One entry per CDR3 protein, without DNA, is what TCRdb gives after re-calling the 5' RACE reads. This repertoire includes just under 65,000 distinct CDR3 sequences. The germline gives CDR1 SGHAT, CDR2 FQNNGV. This CDR3 is built from 17 residues. The sample taken for sequencing was naive CXCR3+ CD8+ T cells from blood. Subset reported: CD45RO-CCR7+CD27+CD95- naive CD8+ T cells expressing CXCR3 (TNR3+). The rearrangement joins TRBV11-2 to TRBJ2-3; as DNA is missing, the TRBD2 call by TCRdb cannot be tested. This clonotype was obtained from a human donor in good health. Some clones in this sample may be carry-over from other donors' samples. CDR3 sequence reads: CASSGLAGVHLADTQYF.